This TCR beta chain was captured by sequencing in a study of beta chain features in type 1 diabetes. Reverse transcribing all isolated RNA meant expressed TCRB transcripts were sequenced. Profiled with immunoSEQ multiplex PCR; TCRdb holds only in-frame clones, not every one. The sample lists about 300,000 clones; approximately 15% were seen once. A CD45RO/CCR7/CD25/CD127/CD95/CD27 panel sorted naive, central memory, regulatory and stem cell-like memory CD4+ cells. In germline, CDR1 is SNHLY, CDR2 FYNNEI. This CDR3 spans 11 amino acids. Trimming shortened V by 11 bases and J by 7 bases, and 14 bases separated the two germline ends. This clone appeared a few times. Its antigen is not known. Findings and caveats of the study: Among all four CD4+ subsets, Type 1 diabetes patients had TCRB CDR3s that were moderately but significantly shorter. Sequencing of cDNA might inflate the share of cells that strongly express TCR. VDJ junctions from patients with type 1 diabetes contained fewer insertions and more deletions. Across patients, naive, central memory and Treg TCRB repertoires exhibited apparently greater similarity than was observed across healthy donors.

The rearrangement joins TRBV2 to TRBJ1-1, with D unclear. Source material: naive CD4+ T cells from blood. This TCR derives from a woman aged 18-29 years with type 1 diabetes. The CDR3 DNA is TGTGCCGCCATATGGACTCATGAAGCTTTCTTT. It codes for CAAIWTHEAFF.